This is a list of T cell receptor beta chains from one sample in a study of blood T cell repertoires in COVID-19. Profiling relied on immunoSEQ multiplex PCR, and the TCRdb table lists in-frame clones only, not all of them. This sample carries 130,000 to 150,000 clones, about nine tenths of them seen once, and the ten largest clones take around 40%. The specimen was peripheral blood. These receptor sequences come from a man aged 50 or older who had recovered from COVID-19. Both conserved end residues are trimmed from each CDR3. The D gene is left open where the match is weak.

V gene,D gene,CDR3 protein
TRBV6-5,TRBD2,ASSLAGGRDEQF
TRBV6-5,TRBD1,ASSYRGLENQPQH
TRBV6-5,.,ASSYSRSTYNEQF
TRBV19,.,ASSMRRASGNTIY
TRBV6-1,.,ASSEYVRDTGELF
TRBV9,.,ASSGGFRYTQY
TRBV6-1,TRBD1,ASSERGTGDQMISGNTIY
TRBV13,.,ASSRDRNSREKLF
TRBV5-1,.,ASKEVQTDNSPLH
TRBV10-2,TRBD1,ASSGPQGGTGELF
TRBV3-1/TRBV3-2,TRBD2,ASSRGLADNEQF
TRBV9,.,ASSVGAGGGQY
TRBV6-5,TRBD2,ASRRGGYNEQF
TRBV9,TRBD2,ASSAGLAGEYEQY
TRBV18,.,ASSPRGGFETQY
TRBV4-1,.,ASSQDGAGRVEKLF
TRBV5-4,TRBD1,ASSLGTGGYGYT
TRBV10-3,TRBD1,AISKAGTGEGQPQH
TRBV12-3/TRBV12-4,.,ASSPQQGWEQY
TRBV5-8,TRBD1,ASSLSGQGGTGELF
TRBV30,TRBD1,AWSEGQGVPLH
TRBV4-3,.,ASSQDRGQPQH
TRBV5-1,.,ASSLGDSPYEQY
TRBV30,.,ALNRESYEQY
TRBV2,.,ASLSRTEAF
TRBV4-1,TRBD2,ASSVQRGGLPDTQY
TRBV18,TRBD1,ASSPPTGDPYEQY
TRBV29-1,TRBD1,SVEEGQGELYEQY
TRBV7-9,.,ASSRAQSPLAKNIQY
TRBV9,TRBD2,ASSVELAASTDTQY
TRBV6-4,.,ASSDLPGGHNRRRLSNYGYT
TRBV2,TRBD1,ASRAGTGTYEQY
TRBV5-1,TRBD1,ASSPDREGTDTQY
TRBV2,.,ASRDSNEKLF
TRBV6-5,TRBD1,ASRSGQGGNTIY
TRBV3-1/TRBV3-2,TRBD1,ASSRDRGRTDTQY
TRBV19,.,ASSPRQPEGTQY
TRBV19,TRBD2,ASSISLAGVYEQY
TRBV7-2,.,ASSFYALEQY
TRBV7-9,TRBD2,ASSLWLAGFTGELF
TRBV13,TRBD2,ASSCRGGAGETQY
TRBV11-2,.,ASSKGEVSGNTIY
TRBV6-5,.,ASTLHRDSGNTIY
TRBV6-6,TRBD2,ASRGLAGTTDTQY
TRBV13,TRBD1,ASSPGTGASGANVLT
TRBV5-4,TRBD2,ASSLSPAGGQETQY
TRBV29-1,.,SVKTVSNQPQH
TRBV6-2/TRBV6-3,.,ASSRTGVNTEAF